The 13 T cell receptor beta chains below come from one sample, sequenced in a study of T-cell memory formation after mild COVID-19. TCRdb reanalysed the 5' RACE reads using MiXCR and keeps one entry per CDR3 protein. The sample consists of 180,000 or so distinct CDR3 sequences, about 9.9% of them appearing once. The material sequenced was PBMCs or a T cell subset sorted from them (not recorded which). These receptors originate from a man aged 18-30 years who had mild COVID-19 (a few samples of this study predate the infection). Cell type and time point are not known.

This clonotype was seen a handful of times. V is TRBV18 and J is TRBJ1-1; D not resolved. Between the trimmed V and J ends, which lost 3 bases and 6 bases, there was a span of 17 bases. This CDR3 contains 15 residues. Germline lookup yields CDR1 KGHSH and CDR2 LQKENI. The CDR3 loop is CASSPHPRVPAEAFF. The CDR3, as DNA: TGTGCCAGCTCACCGCACCCACGAGTCCCAGCTGAAGCTTTCTTT.

The table lists this clonotype with a few counts. The J gene is TRBJ2-3, the V gene TRBV7-2; D gene unclear. The CDR3 has 14 amino acids. Germline V gives CDR1 SGHTA, CDR2 FQGNSA. The germline V and J ends were trimmed by 6 bases and 2 bases, with 12 bases remaining between them. The CDR3 spells CASRIRAVTDTQYF. The CDR3 DNA is TGTGCCAGCAGGATACGGGCCGTCACAGATACGCAGTATTTT.

A few counts support this clonotype. The chain joins TRBV5-6 to TRBJ2-5; maybe TRBD1 (6 bases). Germline CDR1 is SGHDT and CDR2 is YYEEEE. The CDR3 has 14 amino acids. V gave up 2 bases and J gave up 5 bases, with 13 bases separating them. CDR3 sequence: CASSFMSQGETQYF. DNA for the CDR3: TGTGCCAGCAGCTTTATGTCCCAGGGGGAGACCCAGTACTTC.

The chain is built from TRBV28 and TRBJ2-3, with D maybe TRBD2 (5 bases). The CDR3 is 13 amino acids. V dropped 6 bases and J dropped 5 bases, with 12 bases sitting between them. CDR1 and CDR2 (germline): MDHEN, SYDVKM. The CDR3 DNA follows: TGTGCCAGCAGGACCCTCGGGGTAGATACGCAGTATTTT. As protein: CASRTLGVDTQYF. Full variable domain (rest looked up from reference TRBV28 and TRBJ2-3): DVKVTQSSRYLVKRTGEKVFLECVQDMDHENMFWYRQDPGLGLRLIYFSYDVKMKEKGDIPEGYSVSREKKERFSLILESASTNQTSMYLCASRTLGVDTQYFGPGTRLTVL.

The CDR3, as DNA: TGTGCCAGCAGTTTATTCGGAGGCACTGAAGCTTTCTTT. It codes for CASSLFGGTEAFF. The chain carries TRBV12-3 or TRBV12-4 and TRBJ1-1; D is ambiguous. The V gene lost 2 bases and the J gene lost 4 bases, with 8 bases spanning the gap. The CDR3 length is 13 residues.

This clonotype was seen more than once but under ten times. V usage is TRBV5-1 and J usage is TRBJ1-4; 9 bases agree with TRBD1. This CDR3 spans 17 amino acids. V trimming: 4 bases; J trimming: 0 bases; junction bases outside the gene matches: 7. The germline V gene has CDR1 SGHRS and CDR2 YFSETQ. This CDR3 is CASSRGQGLPTNEKLFF. For the CDR3, the DNA is TGCGCCAGCAGCCGCGGACAGGGGCTCCCAACTAATGAAAAACTGTTTTTT.

This clonotype was counted many times. The CDR3 DNA follows: TGCGCCAGCAGCTTGGCAGGGGCAAACACCGGGGAGCTGTTTTTT. It specifies CASSLAGANTGELFF. The chain employs TRBV5-1 and TRBJ2-2; a weak D match, TRBD1 (6 bases). The CDR3 totals 15 residues. Trimming removed 0 bases from V and 2 bases from J, with 8 bases in between. CDR1 and CDR2 (germline): SGHRS, YFSETQ.

This clonotype was counted a few times. This chain's CDR3 is CASSYLLEGHEQFF. DNA of the CDR3: TGTGCCAGCAGTTACCTCTTAGAGGGCCATGAGCAGTTCTTC. The chain is built from TRBV6-5 and TRBJ2-1; maybe TRBD2 (5 bases). Germline CDR1 and CDR2: MNHEY and SVGAGI. Trimming left V 2 bases short and J 8 bases short, with 13 bases between. The CDR3 has 14 residues.

This chain connects TRBV6-5 to TRBJ1-5; D possibly corresponds to TRBD1 (6 bases). The CDR3 totals 13 residues. CDR1 and CDR2 (germline): MNHEY, SVGAGI. V was pared by 5 bases and J by 6 bases, with 11 bases between. CDR3 region: CASSTTGFQPQHF. Written as DNA, the CDR3 is TGTGCCAGCAGTACCACAGGGTTTCAGCCCCAGCATTTT.

This clonotype was recorded many times. J is TRBJ1-6 and V is TRBV28; 7 bases fit TRBD1. V shed 3 bases and J 7 bases; nucleotides not matched to a gene: 6. The CDR3 contains 15 residues. The germline V gene encodes CDR1 MDHEN and CDR2 SYDVKM. CDR3 loop: CASSLGAGGNSPLHF. DNA for the CDR3: TGTGCCAGCAGTTTGGGGGCAGGGGGAAATTCACCCCTCCACTTT.

This clonotype was counted only a few times. The chain is built from TRBV2 and TRBJ1-6, with TRBD1 identical over 8 bases. Germline values: CDR1 SNHLY, CDR2 FYNNEI. Trimming at V came to 6 bases and at J to 3 bases, leaving 4 bases not matched to a gene. The CDR3 totals 15 residues. The CDR3: CASRGQVFYNSPLHF. CDR3 nucleotide sequence: TGTGCCAGCAGGGGACAGGTCTTCTATAATTCACCCCTCCACTTT. Complete variable domain (other parts from reference TRBV2 and TRBJ1-6): EPEVTQTPSHQVTQMGQEVILRCVPISNHLYFYWYRQILGQKVEFLVSFYNNEISEKSEIFDDQFSVERPDGSNFTLKIRSTKLEDSAMYFCASRGQVFYNSPLHFGNGTRLTVT.

This clonotype was seen a handful of times. The chain combines TRBV6-5 with TRBJ1-1; tentatively, D is TRBD1 (6 bases). There are 16 residues in the CDR3. V was pared by 2 bases and J by 5 bases, with 18 bases between. Germline V gene sequence: CDR1 MNHEY, CDR2 SVGAGI. The CDR3 bases are TGTGCCAGCAGTTACGTGCCAGGGAAGGGGGGGACTGAAGCTTTCTTT. Amino acids: CASSYVPGKGGTEAFF.

The chain recombines TRBV28 with TRBJ2-7; D gene unclear. The V end was cut by 1 base, the J end by 3 bases, with 7 bases between. CDR1 MDHEN and CDR2 SYDVKM come from the germline V gene. The CDR3 has 13 residues. CDR3 in DNA: TGTGCCAGCAGTTTATCCCCGATCTACGAGCAGTACTTC. Translating it yields CASSLSPIYEQYF.